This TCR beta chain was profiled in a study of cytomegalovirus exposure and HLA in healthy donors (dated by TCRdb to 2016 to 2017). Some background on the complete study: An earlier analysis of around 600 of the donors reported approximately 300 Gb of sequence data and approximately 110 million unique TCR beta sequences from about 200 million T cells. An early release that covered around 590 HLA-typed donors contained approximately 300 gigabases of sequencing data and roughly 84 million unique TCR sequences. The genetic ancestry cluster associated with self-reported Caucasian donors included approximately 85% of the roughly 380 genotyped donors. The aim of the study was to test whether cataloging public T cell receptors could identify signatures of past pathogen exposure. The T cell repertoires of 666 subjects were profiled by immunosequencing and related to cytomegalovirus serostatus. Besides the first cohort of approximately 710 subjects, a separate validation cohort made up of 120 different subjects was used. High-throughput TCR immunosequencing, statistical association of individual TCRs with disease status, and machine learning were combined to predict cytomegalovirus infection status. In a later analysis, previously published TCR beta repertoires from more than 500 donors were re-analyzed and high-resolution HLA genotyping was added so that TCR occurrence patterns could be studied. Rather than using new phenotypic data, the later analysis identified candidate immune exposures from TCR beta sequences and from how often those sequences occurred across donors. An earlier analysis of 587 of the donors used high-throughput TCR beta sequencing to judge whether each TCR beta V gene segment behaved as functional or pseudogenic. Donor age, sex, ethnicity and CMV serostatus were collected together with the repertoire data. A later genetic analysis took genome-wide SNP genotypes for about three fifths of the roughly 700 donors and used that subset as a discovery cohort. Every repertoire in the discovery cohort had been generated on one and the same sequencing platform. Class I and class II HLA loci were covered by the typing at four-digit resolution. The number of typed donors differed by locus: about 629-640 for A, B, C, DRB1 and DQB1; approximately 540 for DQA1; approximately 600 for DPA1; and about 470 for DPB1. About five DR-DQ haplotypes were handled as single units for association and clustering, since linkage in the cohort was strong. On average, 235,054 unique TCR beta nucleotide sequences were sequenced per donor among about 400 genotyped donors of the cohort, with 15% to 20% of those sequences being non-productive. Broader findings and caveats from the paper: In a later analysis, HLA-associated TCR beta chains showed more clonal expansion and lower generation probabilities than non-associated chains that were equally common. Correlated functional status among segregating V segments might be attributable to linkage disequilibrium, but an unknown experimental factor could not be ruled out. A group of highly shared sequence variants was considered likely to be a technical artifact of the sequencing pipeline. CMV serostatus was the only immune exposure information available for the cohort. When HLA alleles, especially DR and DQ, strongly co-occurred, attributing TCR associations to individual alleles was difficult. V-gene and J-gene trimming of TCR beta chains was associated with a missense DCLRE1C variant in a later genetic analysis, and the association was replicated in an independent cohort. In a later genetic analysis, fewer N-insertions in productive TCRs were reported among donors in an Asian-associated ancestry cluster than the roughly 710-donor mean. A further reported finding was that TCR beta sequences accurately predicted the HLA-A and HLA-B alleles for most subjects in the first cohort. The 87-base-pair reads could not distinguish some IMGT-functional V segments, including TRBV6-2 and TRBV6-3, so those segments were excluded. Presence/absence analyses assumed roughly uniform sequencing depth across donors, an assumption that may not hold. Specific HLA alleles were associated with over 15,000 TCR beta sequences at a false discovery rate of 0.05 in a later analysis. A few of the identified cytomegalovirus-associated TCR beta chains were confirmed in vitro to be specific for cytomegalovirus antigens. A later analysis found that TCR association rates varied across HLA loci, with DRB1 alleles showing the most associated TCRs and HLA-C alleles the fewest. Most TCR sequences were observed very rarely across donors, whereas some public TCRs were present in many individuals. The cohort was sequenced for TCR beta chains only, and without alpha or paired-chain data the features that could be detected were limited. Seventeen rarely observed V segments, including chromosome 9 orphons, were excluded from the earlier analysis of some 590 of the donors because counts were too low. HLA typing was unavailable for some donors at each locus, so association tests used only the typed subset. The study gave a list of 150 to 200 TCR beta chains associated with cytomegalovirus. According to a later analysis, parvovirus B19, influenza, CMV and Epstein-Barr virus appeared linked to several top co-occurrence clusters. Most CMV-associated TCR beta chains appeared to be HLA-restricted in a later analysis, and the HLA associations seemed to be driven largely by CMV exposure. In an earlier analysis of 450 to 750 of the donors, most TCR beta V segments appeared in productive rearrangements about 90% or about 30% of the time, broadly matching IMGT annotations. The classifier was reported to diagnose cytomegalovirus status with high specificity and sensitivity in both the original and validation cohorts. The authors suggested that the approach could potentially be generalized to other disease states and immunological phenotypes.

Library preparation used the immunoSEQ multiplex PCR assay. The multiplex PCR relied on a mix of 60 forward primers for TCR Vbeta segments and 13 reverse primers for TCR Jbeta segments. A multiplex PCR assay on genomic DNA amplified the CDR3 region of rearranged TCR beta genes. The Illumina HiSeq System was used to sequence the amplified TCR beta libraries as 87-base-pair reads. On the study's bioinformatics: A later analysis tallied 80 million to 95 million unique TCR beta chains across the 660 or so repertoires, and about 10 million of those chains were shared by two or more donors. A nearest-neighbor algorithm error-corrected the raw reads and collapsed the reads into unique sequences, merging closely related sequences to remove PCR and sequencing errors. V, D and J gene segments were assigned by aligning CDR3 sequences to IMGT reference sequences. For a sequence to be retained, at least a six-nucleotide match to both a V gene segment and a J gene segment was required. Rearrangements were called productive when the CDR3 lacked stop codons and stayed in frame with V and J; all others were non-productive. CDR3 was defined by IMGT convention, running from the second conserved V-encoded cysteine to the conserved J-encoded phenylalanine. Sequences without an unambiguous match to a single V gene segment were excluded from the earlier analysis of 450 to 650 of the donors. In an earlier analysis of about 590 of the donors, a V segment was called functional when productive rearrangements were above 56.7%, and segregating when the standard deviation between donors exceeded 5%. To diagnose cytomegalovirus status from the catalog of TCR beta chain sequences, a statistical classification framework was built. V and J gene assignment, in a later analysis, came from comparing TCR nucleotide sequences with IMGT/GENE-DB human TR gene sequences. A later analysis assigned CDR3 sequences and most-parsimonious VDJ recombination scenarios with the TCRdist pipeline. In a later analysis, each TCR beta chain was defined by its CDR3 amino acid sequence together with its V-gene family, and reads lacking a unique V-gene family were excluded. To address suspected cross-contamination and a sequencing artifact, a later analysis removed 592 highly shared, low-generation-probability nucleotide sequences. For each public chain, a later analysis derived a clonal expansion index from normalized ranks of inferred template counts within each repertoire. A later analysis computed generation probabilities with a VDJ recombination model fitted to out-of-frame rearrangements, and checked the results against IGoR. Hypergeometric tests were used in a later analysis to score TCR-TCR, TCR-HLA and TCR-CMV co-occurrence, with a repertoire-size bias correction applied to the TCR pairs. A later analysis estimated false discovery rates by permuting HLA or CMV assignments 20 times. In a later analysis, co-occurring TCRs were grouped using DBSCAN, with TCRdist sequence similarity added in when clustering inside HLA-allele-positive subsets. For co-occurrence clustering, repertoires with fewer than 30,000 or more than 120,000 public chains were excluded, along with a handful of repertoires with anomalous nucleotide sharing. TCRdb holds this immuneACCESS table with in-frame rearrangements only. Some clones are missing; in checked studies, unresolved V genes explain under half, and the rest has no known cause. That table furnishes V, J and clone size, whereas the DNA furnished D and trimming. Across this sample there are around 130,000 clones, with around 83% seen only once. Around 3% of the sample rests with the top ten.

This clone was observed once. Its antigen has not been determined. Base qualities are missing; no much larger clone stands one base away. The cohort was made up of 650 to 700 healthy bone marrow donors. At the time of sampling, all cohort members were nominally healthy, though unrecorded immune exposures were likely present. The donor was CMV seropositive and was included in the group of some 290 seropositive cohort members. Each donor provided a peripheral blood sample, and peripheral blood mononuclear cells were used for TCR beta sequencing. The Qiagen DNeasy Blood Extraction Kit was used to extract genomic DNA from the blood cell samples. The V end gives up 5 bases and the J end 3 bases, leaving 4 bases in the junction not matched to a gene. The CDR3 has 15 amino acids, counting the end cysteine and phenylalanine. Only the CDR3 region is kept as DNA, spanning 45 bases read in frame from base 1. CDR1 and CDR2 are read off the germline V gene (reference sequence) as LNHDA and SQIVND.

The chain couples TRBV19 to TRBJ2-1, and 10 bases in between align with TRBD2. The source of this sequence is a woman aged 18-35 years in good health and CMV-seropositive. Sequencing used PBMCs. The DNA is TGTGCCAGTAGTTCCGGGACTAGCGACTACAATGAGCAGTTCTTC. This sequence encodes CASSSGTSDYNEQFF.